The rows below give T cell receptor beta chains drawn from one sample of a study of pediatric ulcerative colitis. Profiled with immunoSEQ multiplex PCR; TCRdb holds only in-frame clones, not every one. The sample shows a few thousand clones, nearly 90% of them seen only once. The sample taken for sequencing was blood. The receptors shown here come from a boy aged 10-17 years with mild ulcerative colitis. Each CDR3 is given with its conserved first and last residue. The order of the fields is D gene, V gene, clone size, J gene, CDR3 protein, CDR3 DNA. A D gene is named only where the DNA matches it firmly. Clone size is not always given. Where it is, it says once, few, many or a class for expanded clones.

d_call: -; v_call: TRBV19; clone_size: few; j_call: TRBJ1-5; cdr3_aa: CASSIWGREPQHF; cdr3_nt: TGTGCCAGTAGTATATGGGGTCGGGAGCCCCAGCATTTT
d_call: -; v_call: TRBV6-1; clone_size: -; j_call: TRBJ2-2; cdr3_aa: CASSEDRVQRRELFF; cdr3_nt: TGTGCCAGCAGTGAAGACCGGGTTCAGCGCCGGGAGCTGTTTTTT
d_call: -; v_call: TRBV6-1; clone_size: -; j_call: TRBJ1-1; cdr3_aa: CASSEGIQGFRTEAFF; cdr3_nt: TGTGCCAGCAGTGAAGGGATACAGGGCTTTAGAACTGAAGCTTTCTTT
d_call: -; v_call: TRBV7-9; clone_size: -; j_call: TRBJ2-3; cdr3_aa: CASSLSYDTQYF; cdr3_nt: TGTGCCAGCAGCTTGAGTTACGATACGCAGTATTTT
d_call: TRBD1; v_call: TRBV10-3; clone_size: -; j_call: TRBJ1-2; cdr3_aa: CAISAGDRLYTNYGYTF; cdr3_nt: TGTGCCATCAGTGCTGGGGACAGGCTCTATACTAACTATGGCTACACCTTC
d_call: -; v_call: TRBV12-5; clone_size: once; j_call: TRBJ2-5; cdr3_aa: CASARQSGSGIQETQYF; cdr3_nt: TGTGCTAGTGCCCGCCAGTCGGGTAGCGGTATTCAAGAGACCCAGTACTTC
d_call: -; v_call: TRBV14; clone_size: -; j_call: TRBJ2-1; cdr3_aa: CASSQDRVGTSQRGEQFF; cdr3_nt: TGTGCCAGCAGCCAAGATCGAGTGGGAACTAGTCAGCGAGGTGAGCAGTTCTTC
d_call: TRBD2; v_call: TRBV7-6; clone_size: -; j_call: TRBJ2-1; cdr3_aa: CASSLGLVLAGVEVEQFF; cdr3_nt: TGTGCCAGCAGCTTAGGGTTGGTGCTAGCGGGGGTAGAGGTTGAGCAGTTCTTC
d_call: TRBD1; v_call: TRBV6-1; clone_size: -; j_call: TRBJ2-7; cdr3_aa: CASSGGQGAYREQYF; cdr3_nt: TGTGCCAGCAGTGGGGGGCAGGGGGCTTATCGCGAGCAGTACTTC
d_call: -; v_call: TRBV6-5; clone_size: -; j_call: TRBJ1-5; cdr3_aa: CASSYSRSGPQHF; cdr3_nt: TGTGCCAGCAGTTACTCGAGGTCGGGGCCCCAGCATTTT
d_call: TRBD1; v_call: TRBV10-3; clone_size: -; j_call: TRBJ2-1; cdr3_aa: CAISELLTGGPLNEQFF; cdr3_nt: TGTGCCATCAGTGAGTTACTTACAGGGGGCCCTCTTAATGAGCAGTTCTTC
d_call: -; v_call: TRBV18; clone_size: -; j_call: TRBJ2-1; cdr3_aa: CASSPQPYNEQFF; cdr3_nt: TGTGCCAGCTCACCCCAACCATACAATGAGCAGTTCTTC
d_call: -; v_call: TRBV15; clone_size: -; j_call: TRBJ2-6; cdr3_aa: CATSRVEGTGANVLTF; cdr3_nt: TGTGCCACCAGCAGAGTCGAGGGGACGGGGGCCAACGTCCTGACTTTC
d_call: TRBD1; v_call: TRBV5-1; clone_size: -; j_call: TRBJ2-3; cdr3_aa: CASSSRITGGDFKDTQYF; cdr3_nt: TGCGCCAGCAGCTCGAGGATCACAGGGGGCGATTTCAAAGATACGCAGTATTTT
d_call: TRBD2; v_call: TRBV6-4; clone_size: -; j_call: TRBJ2-2; cdr3_aa: CASSREGFANTGELFF; cdr3_nt: TGTGCCAGCAGCAGGGAGGGGTTCGCGAACACCGGGGAGCTGTTTTTT
d_call: -; v_call: TRBV9; clone_size: -; j_call: TRBJ2-5; cdr3_aa: CASSVAGLGETQYF; cdr3_nt: TGTGCCAGCAGCGTCGCCGGACTCGGGGAGACCCAGTACTTC
d_call: -; v_call: TRBV28; clone_size: -; j_call: TRBJ1-2; cdr3_aa: CASSLDSGFSYGYTF; cdr3_nt: TGTGCCAGCAGTTTGGACAGTGGTTTTTCCTATGGCTACACCTTC
d_call: -; v_call: TRBV5-4; clone_size: -; j_call: TRBJ1-2; cdr3_aa: CASSRGHERYGYTF; cdr3_nt: TGTGCCAGCAGCCGGGGACACGAAAGGTATGGCTACACCTTC
d_call: TRBD2; v_call: TRBV18; clone_size: -; j_call: TRBJ2-7; cdr3_aa: CASSPLTSAARYEQYF; cdr3_nt: TGTGCCAGCTCACCGCTAACTAGCGCGGCACGCTACGAGCAGTACTTC
d_call: TRBD1; v_call: TRBV5-4; clone_size: -; j_call: TRBJ2-1; cdr3_aa: CASSLGSFKMGQGHEQFF; cdr3_nt: TGTGCCAGCAGCTTGGGGTCATTTAAGATGGGACAGGGCCATGAGCAGTTCTTC
d_call: -; v_call: TRBV9; clone_size: -; j_call: TRBJ2-3; cdr3_aa: CASSVVFGEGGGTDTQYF; cdr3_nt: TGTGCCAGCAGCGTAGTCTTCGGTGAAGGGGGTGGCACAGATACGCAGTATTTT
d_call: TRBD2; v_call: TRBV30; clone_size: -; j_call: TRBJ2-3; cdr3_aa: CAWSVPEGLAGAGDTQYF; cdr3_nt: TGTGCCTGGAGTGTACCCGAGGGACTAGCGGGAGCAGGAGATACGCAGTATTTT
d_call: TRBD1; v_call: TRBV15; clone_size: -; j_call: TRBJ2-4; cdr3_aa: CATSRAHRDRDSLTLAKNIQYF; cdr3_nt: TGTGCCACCAGCAGGGCACACCGGGACAGGGACTCCCTAACTTTAGCCAAAAACATTCAGTACTTC
d_call: -; v_call: TRBV19; clone_size: -; j_call: TRBJ1-1; cdr3_aa: CASSMGRNTEAFF; cdr3_nt: TGTGCCAGTAGTATGGGAAGAAACACTGAAGCTTTCTTT
d_call: TRBD1; v_call: TRBV6-5; clone_size: -; j_call: TRBJ1-5; cdr3_aa: CASRAPDRDNQPQHF; cdr3_nt: TGTGCCAGCAGGGCCCCCGACAGGGACAATCAGCCCCAGCATTTT
d_call: -; v_call: TRBV6-5; clone_size: -; j_call: TRBJ2-5; cdr3_aa: CASSYWGYEYF; cdr3_nt: TGTGCCAGCAGTTACTGGGGGTATGAGTACTTC
d_call: -; v_call: TRBV30; clone_size: -; j_call: TRBJ2-6; cdr3_aa: CAWMTRAAGANVLTF; cdr3_nt: TGTGCCTGGATGACGAGGGCAGCTGGGGCCAACGTCCTGACTTTC
d_call: -; v_call: TRBV5-4; clone_size: once; j_call: TRBJ2-1; cdr3_aa: CASSSNNEQFF; cdr3_nt: TGTGCCAGCAGCTCGAACAATGAGCAGTTCTTC
d_call: -; v_call: TRBV2; clone_size: few; j_call: TRBJ2-3; cdr3_aa: CASSLGDGTDTQYF; cdr3_nt: TGTGCCAGCAGTCTAGGGGATGGCACAGATACGCAGTATTTT
d_call: -; v_call: TRBV5-1; clone_size: -; j_call: TRBJ2-1; cdr3_aa: CASSWVGNYGAYNEQFF; cdr3_nt: TGCGCCAGCAGCTGGGTGGGGAACTACGGCGCCTACAATGAGCAGTTCTTC
d_call: -; v_call: TRBV2; clone_size: -; j_call: TRBJ2-5; cdr3_aa: CASSELQGRDGAQYF; cdr3_nt: TGTGCCAGCAGTGAGTTGCAGGGGAGGGATGGGGCCCAGTACTTC
d_call: TRBD2; v_call: TRBV19; clone_size: -; j_call: TRBJ2-2; cdr3_aa: CASSRAGGITGELFF; cdr3_nt: TGTGCCAGTAGTCGGGCGGGAGGGATAACCGGGGAGCTGTTTTTT
d_call: -; v_call: TRBV5-1; clone_size: -; j_call: TRBJ2-7; cdr3_aa: CASSLGGSAYEQYF; cdr3_nt: TGCGCCAGCAGCTTGGGAGGGTCCGCCTACGAGCAGTACTTC
d_call: TRBD2; v_call: TRBV5-8; clone_size: -; j_call: TRBJ2-1; cdr3_aa: CASSLGLAESYNEQFF; cdr3_nt: TGTGCCAGCAGCTTGGGACTAGCGGAGTCCTACAATGAGCAGTTCTTC
d_call: -; v_call: TRBV19; clone_size: -; j_call: TRBJ1-1; cdr3_aa: CASSRRSLFRGQGLNTEAFF; cdr3_nt: TGTGCCAGTAGCCGACGGTCCCTGTTCAGGGGTCAAGGTCTGAACACTGAAGCTTTCTTT
d_call: -; v_call: TRBV2; clone_size: -; j_call: TRBJ2-2; cdr3_aa: CASSDGRTNTGELFF; cdr3_nt: TGTGCCAGCAGTGATGGGCGTACGAACACCGGGGAGCTGTTTTTT
d_call: -; v_call: TRBV6-1; clone_size: -; j_call: TRBJ2-7; cdr3_aa: CASSVDSTSSYEQYF; cdr3_nt: TGTGCCAGCAGCGTAGACAGCACATCCTCCTACGAGCAGTACTTC
d_call: TRBD1; v_call: TRBV30; clone_size: -; j_call: TRBJ1-5; cdr3_aa: CAWGTGGSNQPQHF; cdr3_nt: TGTGCCTGGGGGACAGGAGGGAGCAATCAGCCCCAGCATTTT
d_call: TRBD1; v_call: TRBV19; clone_size: -; j_call: TRBJ2-2; cdr3_aa: CASSIFGRTGTNTGELFF; cdr3_nt: TGTGCCAGTAGTATATTCGGGCGGACAGGGACGAACACCGGGGAGCTGTTTTTT
d_call: TRBD2; v_call: TRBV10-2; clone_size: -; j_call: TRBJ2-1; cdr3_aa: CASTPGLAATSSYNEQFF; cdr3_nt: TGCGCCAGCACTCCGGGACTAGCGGCCACCAGCTCCTACAATGAGCAGTTCTTC
d_call: -; v_call: TRBV28; clone_size: -; j_call: TRBJ1-2; cdr3_aa: CASSPGERYYGYTF; cdr3_nt: TGTGCCAGCAGCCCGGGGGAACGATATTATGGCTACACCTTC
d_call: -; v_call: TRBV30; clone_size: -; j_call: TRBJ1-1; cdr3_aa: CAWMGADPTEAFF; cdr3_nt: TGTGCCTGGATGGGGGCAGATCCCACTGAAGCTTTCTTT
d_call: TRBD2; v_call: TRBV28; clone_size: -; j_call: TRBJ2-3; cdr3_aa: CASSLAGGGADTQYF; cdr3_nt: TGTGCCAGCAGTTTAGCGGGAGGAGGGGCAGATACGCAGTATTTT
d_call: -; v_call: TRBV19; clone_size: -; j_call: TRBJ2-7; cdr3_aa: CASSIDSGTYEQYF; cdr3_nt: TGTGCCAGTAGTATAGATAGCGGAACCTACGAGCAGTACTTC
d_call: -; v_call: TRBV28; clone_size: -; j_call: TRBJ1-5; cdr3_aa: CASSTNRAQHF; cdr3_nt: TGTGCCAGCAGCACAAATCGAGCCCAGCATTTT